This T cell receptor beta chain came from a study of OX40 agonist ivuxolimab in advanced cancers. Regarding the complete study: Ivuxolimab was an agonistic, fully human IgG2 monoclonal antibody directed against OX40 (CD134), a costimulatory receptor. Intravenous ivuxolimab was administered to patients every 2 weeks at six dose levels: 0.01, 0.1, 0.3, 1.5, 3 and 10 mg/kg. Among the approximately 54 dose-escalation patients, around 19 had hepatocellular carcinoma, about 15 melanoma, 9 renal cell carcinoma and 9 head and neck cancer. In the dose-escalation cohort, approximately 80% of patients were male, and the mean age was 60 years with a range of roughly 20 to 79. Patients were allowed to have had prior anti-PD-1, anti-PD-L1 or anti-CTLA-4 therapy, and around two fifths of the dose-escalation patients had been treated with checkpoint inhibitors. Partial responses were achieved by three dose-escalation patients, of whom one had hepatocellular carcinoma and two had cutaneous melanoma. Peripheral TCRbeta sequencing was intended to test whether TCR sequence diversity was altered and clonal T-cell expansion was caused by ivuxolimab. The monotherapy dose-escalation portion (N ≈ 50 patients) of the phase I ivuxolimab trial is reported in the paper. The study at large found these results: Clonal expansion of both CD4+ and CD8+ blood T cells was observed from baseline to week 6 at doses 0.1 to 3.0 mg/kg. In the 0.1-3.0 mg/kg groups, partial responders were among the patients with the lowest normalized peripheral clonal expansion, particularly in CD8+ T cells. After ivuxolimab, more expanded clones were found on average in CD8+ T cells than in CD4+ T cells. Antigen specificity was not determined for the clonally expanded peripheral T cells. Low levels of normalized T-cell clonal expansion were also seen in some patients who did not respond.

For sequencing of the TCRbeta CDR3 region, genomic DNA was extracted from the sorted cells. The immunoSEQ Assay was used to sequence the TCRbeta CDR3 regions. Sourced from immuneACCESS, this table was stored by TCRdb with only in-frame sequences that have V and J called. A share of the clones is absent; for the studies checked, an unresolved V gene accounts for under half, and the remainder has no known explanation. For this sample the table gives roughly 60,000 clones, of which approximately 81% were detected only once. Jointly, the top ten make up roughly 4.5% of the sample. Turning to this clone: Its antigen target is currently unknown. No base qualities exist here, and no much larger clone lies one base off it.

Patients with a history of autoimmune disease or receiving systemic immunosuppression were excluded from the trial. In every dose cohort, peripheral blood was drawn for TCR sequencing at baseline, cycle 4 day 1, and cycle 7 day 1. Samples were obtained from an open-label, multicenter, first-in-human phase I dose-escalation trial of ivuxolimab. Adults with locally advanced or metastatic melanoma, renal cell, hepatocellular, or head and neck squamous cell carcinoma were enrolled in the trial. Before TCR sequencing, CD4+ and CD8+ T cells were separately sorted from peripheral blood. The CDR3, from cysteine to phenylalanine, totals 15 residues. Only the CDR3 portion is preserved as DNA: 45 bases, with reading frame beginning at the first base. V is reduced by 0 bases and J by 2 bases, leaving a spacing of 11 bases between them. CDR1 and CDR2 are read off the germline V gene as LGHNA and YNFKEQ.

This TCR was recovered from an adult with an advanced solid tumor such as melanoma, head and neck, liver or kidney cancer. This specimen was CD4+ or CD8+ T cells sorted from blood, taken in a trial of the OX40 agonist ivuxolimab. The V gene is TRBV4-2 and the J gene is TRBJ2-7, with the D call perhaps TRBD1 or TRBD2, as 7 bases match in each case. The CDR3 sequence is CASSQDRGGPYEQYF. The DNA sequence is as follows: TGTGCCAGCAGCCAAGACAGGGGGGGGCCCTACGAGCAGTACTTC.